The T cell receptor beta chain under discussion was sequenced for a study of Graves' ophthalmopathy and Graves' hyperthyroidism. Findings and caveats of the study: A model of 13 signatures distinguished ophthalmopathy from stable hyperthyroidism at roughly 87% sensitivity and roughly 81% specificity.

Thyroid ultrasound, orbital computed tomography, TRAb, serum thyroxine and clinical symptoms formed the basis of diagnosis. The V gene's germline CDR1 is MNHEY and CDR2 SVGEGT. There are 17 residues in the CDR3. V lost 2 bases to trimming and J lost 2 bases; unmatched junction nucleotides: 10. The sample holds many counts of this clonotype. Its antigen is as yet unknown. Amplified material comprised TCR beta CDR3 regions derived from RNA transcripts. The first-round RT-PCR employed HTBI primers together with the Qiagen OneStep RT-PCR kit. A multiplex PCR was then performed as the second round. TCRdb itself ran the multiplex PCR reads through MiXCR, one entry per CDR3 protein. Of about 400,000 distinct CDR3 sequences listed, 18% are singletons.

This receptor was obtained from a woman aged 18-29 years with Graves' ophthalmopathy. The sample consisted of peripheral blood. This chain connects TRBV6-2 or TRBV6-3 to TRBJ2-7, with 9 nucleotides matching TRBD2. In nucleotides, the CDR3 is TGTGCCAGCAGTTACGGGCCTAGCGGGATTAACCCCTACGAGCAGTACTTC. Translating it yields CASSYGPSGINPYEQYF.